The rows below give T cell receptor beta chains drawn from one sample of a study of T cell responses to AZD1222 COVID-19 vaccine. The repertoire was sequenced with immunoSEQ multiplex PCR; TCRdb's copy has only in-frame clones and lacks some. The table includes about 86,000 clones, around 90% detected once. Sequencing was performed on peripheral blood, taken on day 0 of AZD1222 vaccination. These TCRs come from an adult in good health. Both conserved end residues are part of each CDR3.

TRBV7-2 CASSGGGPKETQYF
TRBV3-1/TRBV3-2 CASRGGPGNTIYF
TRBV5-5 CASSFVSSNQPQHF
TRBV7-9 CASSLGRSGSTYEQYF
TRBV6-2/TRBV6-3 CASSLSGQGANQPQHF
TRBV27 CASSSRYEQYF
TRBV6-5 CASSSSQGKGGYTF
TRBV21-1 CASSKRRTITGELFF
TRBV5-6 CASSWDSPMSNQPQHF
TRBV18 CASSPPTGHTIYF
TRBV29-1 CSVTNPEGRSNYGYTF
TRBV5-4 CASTSRGGLQETQYF
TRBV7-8 CASTMSRGGGTEAFF
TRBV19 CASSMEGIGNQPQHF
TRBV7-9 CASKTSGSLNTGELFF
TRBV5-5 CASSFGTGGSGNTIYF
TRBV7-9 CASRRDLGGFYEQYF
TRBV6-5 CASSPGLAGYNEQFF
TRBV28 CASTPRRGRYGYTF
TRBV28 CASSTSREGGQPQHF
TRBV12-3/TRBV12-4 CASSLMSNEQFF
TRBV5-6 CASSFWLGFYEQYF
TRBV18 CASSPRASSYNEQFF
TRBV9 CASSVSAGTGTVPYTDTQYF
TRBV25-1 CASSDWQGTEAFF
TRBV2 CASLGDGLYGYTF
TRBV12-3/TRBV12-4 CASGSTRQPQHF
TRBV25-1 CASSELRGGSSTDTQYF
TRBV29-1 CSVATTVGEQYF
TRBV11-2 CASSLGGRQYF
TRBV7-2 CASSSPAGGITGELFF
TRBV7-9 CASSDRDLISYTEAFF
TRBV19 CASIRTVTGISEKLFF
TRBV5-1 CASGAPDRAVYGYTF
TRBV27 CASSFPGTGEANQPQHF
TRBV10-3 CAISVPPGEIGANVLTF
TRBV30 CAWSRSDSNYGYTF
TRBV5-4 CASSPGGSGRANEQFF
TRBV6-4 CASSEEGWGNTQYF
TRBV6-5 CASRERGDGTQYF